This T cell receptor (beta chain) was captured by sequencing in a study of shared clonotypes between healthy human individuals (dated by TCRdb to about 2020). Broadly, across the study: A couple of women and a few men aged 18 to 49 years were included in the cohort. For each donor, CD4 naive and CD4 memory were each run on three plates, CD8 naive on two plates, and CD8 memory on one plate. To estimate repertoire size and how much clonotypes are shared between individuals, the study performed deep sequencing of blood TCR repertoires from roughly five healthy adults. To increase sequencing depth and limit assay-specific biases, TCR repertoire library preparation and sequencing were carried out by different laboratories using diverse techniques. Per donor, leukapheresis produced somewhere between about 0.9 and 9 billion PBMCs.

Donors were healthy HIV-negative adults with no recently reported acute infections or vaccinations. Every donor was a Caucasian adult residing in Nashville, Tennessee, USA. CD4+ T cells were enriched by magnetic negative selection, after which naive cells were positively selected on CD45RA and the negative fraction was taken as the memory subset. Blood was collected by leukapheresis, and PBMCs were isolated by Ficoll-Histopaque density gradient centrifugation and then cryopreserved in liquid nitrogen vapor phase. Purity and quantity of every magnetically sorted T cell population were checked by analytical flow cytometry. Each sorted fraction had its genomic DNA isolated and then quantified by UV absorbance on a Nanodrop 2000c. Study-level results and caveats: Sharing across four donors was observed for about 4.8% of naive CD4, over 3% of naive CD8, over 2% of memory CD4, and about 0.4% of memory CD8 clonotypes. Compared with non-shared clonotypes, clonotypes shared by all four sorted-subset donors had higher generation probabilities. Based on pairwise subsampling, the degree of clonotype sharing among donors was expected to be affected by sequencing depth. Incomplete sequencing was indicated by rarefaction of sorted-subset datasets, despite the large sequencing depth. Larger estimated clonotype richness was generally found for naive subsets than for memory subsets. The genetic and exposure-history diversity represented was limited by the small number of donors. Sampling was limited to blood, and TCR repertoires in tissue likely differ from TCR repertoires in blood.

The CDR3 starts with the cysteine, ends with the phenylalanine, and has 16 residues. Left in the record is the CDR3 DNA by itself, 48 bases read in frame from the first base. From the germline V gene, CDR1 is MNHEY and CDR2 is SVGAGI. The junction shows trimming of 2 bases on V and 7 bases on J, plus 18 bases between the germline ends. For this clone: The antigen it recognizes is unknown. No base qualities exist here, and no much larger clone lies one base off it.

Using the deep immunoSEQ assay, multiplex PCR amplified TCR CDR3 regions from genomic DNA. Extracted genomic DNA from each cell subset was spread evenly across all wells of several immunoSEQ 96-well plates, with each plate serving as a replicate. Each replicate PCR for sorted subsets received about 180 ng genomic DNA, equal to tens of thousands of T cell genomes. The purified libraries were quantified using a Qubit 3.0 fluorometer, sized with a Bioanalyzer 2100, and then quantified again using the KAPA Library Quantification kit. A separate single-read 150-cycle Illumina NextSeq 550 flow cell was used to sequence each immunoSEQ 96-well plate. The authors' analysis ran thus. The immunoSEQ output contained only junctional sequences without quality scores, so filtering could not match that applied to full-length reads. Sequences were annotated with PyIR, a Python wrapper for IgBLAST v1.9, using IMGT germline references to assign V/J genes and CDR3. Reads were removed for weak V/J assignments (E-value above 1e-6), missing CDR3, stop codons, out-of-frame junctions, or ambiguous translated residues. V3J clonotypes were defined as sequences sharing an identical inferred V gene, J gene, and CDR3 amino acid sequence. Percentage overlap between repertoires was computed as shared unique clonotypes divided by the size of the smaller repertoire. Three approaches were used to assess repertoire richness: RTK rarefaction, the Chao1 estimator, and Recon v2.1 estimates of unobserved clonotypes. For all TCRbeta clonotypes obtained by the gDNA method from four donors, generation probabilities were computed with OLGA. TCRdb limited this immuneACCESS table to in-frame rearrangements with V and J called. A share of clones is missing; checked studies link under half to unresolved V genes, and the rest is unexplained. Clonal size and the V and J genes are those of that table, whereas D and trimming came from the DNA. The table for this sample lists a few million clones; just over 90% of them were counted only once. The top ten hold around 0.14% of the sample.

This sequence was found in a man aged 18 to 29 in good health. This receptor chain uses TRBV6-5 and TRBJ1-5; the D segment could be TRBD1, given 6 matching bases. What was sequenced was naive CD4+ T cells sorted from blood. This specimen's cell subset or site label, per the study, means: CD45RA+ positively selected. The encoded CDR3 is CASSYLSGGEGQPQHF. The bases read TGTGCCAGCAGTTACCTTTCCGGGGGCGAGGGACAGCCCCAGCATTTT.